This TCR beta chain was identified during a study of T cells in Graves' hyperthyroidism and ophthalmopathy. Looking at the study overall: Specimen type is peripheral blood, collected at initial diagnosis prior to any treatment.

V was trimmed by 2 bases and J by 1 base, leaving 5 bases between them. The CDR3 contains 13 residues. Amplified TCR beta CDR3 regions came from RNA transcripts. A set of HTBI primers served as the primers for a first-round RT-PCR of the TCR CDR3. TCRdb re-analysed the multiplex PCR reads in MiXCR, keeping a single row per CDR3 protein. The profile shows some 250,000 distinct CDR3 sequences, roughly 15% of them singletons. Criteria for exclusion of patients were uncontrolled infection, other autoimmune disease, pregnancy or lactation. Drawn at first hyperthyroidism diagnosis, the blood sample preceded any ophthalmopathy symptoms. This clonotype was counted many times. A much larger clone differs from this one at a single base, so this may be a read error. This is likely a read error, given that the CDR3 carries no conserved phenylalanine or tryptophan at its end.

This chain joins TRBV12-3 or TRBV12-4 and TRBJ1-1, with D uncertain. The material sequenced was blood. This receptor was identified in a woman between 40 and 50 years old with Graves' hyperthyroidism that later progressed to Graves' ophthalmopathy. CDR3 region: CASSLSGNTEAFL. The CDR3 nucleotides read TGTGCCAGCAGTTTATCAGGGAACACTGAAGCTTTCCTT.